These T cell receptor beta chains were read from a single sample in a study of blood T cell repertoires in COVID-19. The method was immunoSEQ multiplex PCR; TCRdb's version includes in-frame clones alone and lacks a portion of them. The sample consists of 390,000 or so clones, about 90% of them appearing once. Source material: peripheral blood. The receptors were sampled from a woman in her twenties or thirties with COVID-19, enrolled during active disease. Each CDR3 is given with its conserved first and last residue. D genes are given only for firm matches. Some rows mark clone size as missing; the rest say once, few, many or name a class of expanded clone.

d_gene: -
v_gene: TRBV27
abundance: -
j_gene: TRBJ2-3
CDR3nt: TGTGCCAGCAGTCCTAGCACAGATACGCAGTATTTT
CDR3aa: CASSPSTDTQYF

d_gene: -
v_gene: TRBV5-1
abundance: -
j_gene: TRBJ2-7
CDR3nt: TGCGCCAGCAGCTTCGGGACAAACGAGCAGTACTTC
CDR3aa: CASSFGTNEQYF

d_gene: -
v_gene: TRBV24-1
abundance: -
j_gene: TRBJ2-3
CDR3nt: TGTGCCACCCAGGGGGGCCTCGCTGGAGATACGCAGTATTTT
CDR3aa: CATQGGLAGDTQYF

d_gene: TRBD1
v_gene: TRBV19
abundance: -
j_gene: TRBJ2-3
CDR3nt: TGTGCCAGTAGTTCCCGACAGGGGGCGAGGACAGATACGCAGTATTTT
CDR3aa: CASSSRQGARTDTQYF

d_gene: TRBD1
v_gene: TRBV28
abundance: -
j_gene: TRBJ1-2
CDR3nt: TGTGCCAGCAGTTCGTACGGGACAGGGGCCGCTAGCGGCTACACCTTC
CDR3aa: CASSSYGTGAASGYTF

d_gene: TRBD2
v_gene: TRBV20-1
abundance: -
j_gene: TRBJ2-1
CDR3nt: TGCAGTGCTAGTAAACCCCTAGCGGGGGCGAATGAGCAGTTCTTC
CDR3aa: CSASKPLAGANEQFF

d_gene: TRBD1
v_gene: TRBV7-8
abundance: -
j_gene: TRBJ2-7
CDR3nt: TGTGCCAGCAGCTTACCGCGGACAGGGGGCTCCTACGAGCAGTACTTC
CDR3aa: CASSLPRTGGSYEQYF

d_gene: TRBD1
v_gene: TRBV11-2
abundance: -
j_gene: TRBJ1-1
CDR3nt: TGTGCCAGCAGCCAACATAGGACAGGGATGAACACTGAAGCTTTCTTT
CDR3aa: CASSQHRTGMNTEAFF

d_gene: -
v_gene: TRBV3-1/TRBV3-2
abundance: medium-sized
j_gene: TRBJ1-2
CDR3nt: TGTGCCAGCCGACAAGTAGGCTACACCTTC
CDR3aa: CASRQVGYTF

d_gene: TRBD1
v_gene: TRBV4-3
abundance: -
j_gene: TRBJ2-7
CDR3nt: TGCGCCAGCAGCCAAGACTGGACAGGGTCCTACGAGCAGTACTTC
CDR3aa: CASSQDWTGSYEQYF

d_gene: -
v_gene: TRBV28
abundance: -
j_gene: TRBJ2-3
CDR3nt: TGTGCCAGCAGTCCCCGGGACAACGACACCACAGATACGCAGTATTTT
CDR3aa: CASSPRDNDTTDTQYF

d_gene: TRBD2
v_gene: TRBV18
abundance: -
j_gene: TRBJ2-7
CDR3nt: TGTGCCAGCTCACCCGGGGGGGATGAGCAGTACTTC
CDR3aa: CASSPGGDEQYF

d_gene: -
v_gene: TRBV7-9
abundance: -
j_gene: TRBJ1-1
CDR3nt: TGTGCCAGCAGCCCGCGCGCGGGGATGAACACTGAAGCTTTCTTT
CDR3aa: CASSPRAGMNTEAFF

d_gene: TRBD1
v_gene: TRBV24-1
abundance: -
j_gene: TRBJ1-2
CDR3nt: TGTGCCACCAGTGATTTCCGACAGGGTTATGGCTACACCTTC
CDR3aa: CATSDFRQGYGYTF

d_gene: TRBD2
v_gene: TRBV6-2/TRBV6-3
abundance: -
j_gene: TRBJ2-7
CDR3nt: TGTGCCAGCAGTTACTCTAGGGGCGGGAGGATTTACGAGCAGTACTTC
CDR3aa: CASSYSRGGRIYEQYF

d_gene: TRBD1
v_gene: TRBV19
abundance: -
j_gene: TRBJ1-4
CDR3nt: TGTGCCAGTAGTACACGGGACAGTGCAACTAATGAAAAACTGTTTTTT
CDR3aa: CASSTRDSATNEKLFF

d_gene: -
v_gene: TRBV28
abundance: -
j_gene: TRBJ2-3
CDR3nt: TGTGCCAGCAGGACCAGGCCCAGGGCAGATACGCAGTATTTT
CDR3aa: CASRTRPRADTQYF

d_gene: TRBD1
v_gene: TRBV30
abundance: -
j_gene: TRBJ1-6
CDR3nt: TGTGCCTGGGCGACAGGGCTGAGGCCCCAAATTTCACCCCTCCACTTT
CDR3aa: CAWATGLRPQISPLHF

d_gene: -
v_gene: TRBV20-1
abundance: -
j_gene: TRBJ2-3
CDR3nt: TGCAGTGCTACTTTCTCGGATACGCAGTATTTT
CDR3aa: CSATFSDTQYF

d_gene: -
v_gene: TRBV18
abundance: -
j_gene: TRBJ2-2
CDR3nt: TGTGCCAGCTCACCACGTAGCGGTGCGGGCACCGGGGAGCTGTTTTTT
CDR3aa: CASSPRSGAGTGELFF

d_gene: TRBD2
v_gene: TRBV4-1
abundance: -
j_gene: TRBJ2-7
CDR3nt: TGCGCCAGCAGCCAAGAAGGCCTAGCGGGAGCCCCCGAGCAGTACTTC
CDR3aa: CASSQEGLAGAPEQYF

d_gene: TRBD1
v_gene: TRBV18
abundance: -
j_gene: TRBJ1-2
CDR3nt: TGTGCCAGCTCACCAACGACAGGGGTGGATGGCTACACCTTC
CDR3aa: CASSPTTGVDGYTF

d_gene: TRBD1
v_gene: TRBV7-9
abundance: few
j_gene: TRBJ2-7
CDR3nt: TGTGCCAGCAGCCCCGGGACAGGGTGGTACGAGCAGTACTTC
CDR3aa: CASSPGTGWYEQYF

d_gene: -
v_gene: TRBV6-5
abundance: -
j_gene: TRBJ2-3
CDR3nt: TGTGCCAGCAGTTACCAGGTCCCCCCCACAGATACGCAGTATTTT
CDR3aa: CASSYQVPPTDTQYF

d_gene: -
v_gene: TRBV5-8
abundance: -
j_gene: TRBJ1-1
CDR3nt: TGTGCCAGCAGCCCTACCCCTGGAGCTTTCTTT
CDR3aa: CASSPTPGAFF

d_gene: TRBD1
v_gene: TRBV2
abundance: -
j_gene: TRBJ2-7
CDR3nt: TGTGCCAGCAGTGTTGAGGACAGGGGGGAGACTGACTTC
CDR3aa: CASSVEDRGETDF

d_gene: -
v_gene: TRBV6-5
abundance: -
j_gene: TRBJ2-2
CDR3nt: TGTGCCAGCACAAACACCGGGGAGCTGTTTTTT
CDR3aa: CASTNTGELFF

d_gene: -
v_gene: TRBV30
abundance: -
j_gene: TRBJ1-5
CDR3nt: TGTGCCTGGAGTGTAGCAGGGATCGGGCAGCCCCAGCATTTT
CDR3aa: CAWSVAGIGQPQHF

d_gene: TRBD2
v_gene: TRBV5-8
abundance: once
j_gene: TRBJ2-7
CDR3nt: TGTGCCAGCAGTTCACTAGCGGGATTGGACGAGCAGTACTTC
CDR3aa: CASSSLAGLDEQYF

d_gene: -
v_gene: TRBV6-5
abundance: -
j_gene: TRBJ1-3
CDR3nt: TGTGCCAGCAGCCGTCAAGGGGATACTGGAAACACCATATATTTT
CDR3aa: CASSRQGDTGNTIYF

d_gene: TRBD2
v_gene: TRBV28
abundance: -
j_gene: TRBJ2-7
CDR3nt: TGTGCCAGCAGTCCCCCGGGGGGGCGGATATCAAGCTACGAGCAGTACTTC
CDR3aa: CASSPPGGRISSYEQYF

d_gene: TRBD1
v_gene: TRBV7-9
abundance: -
j_gene: TRBJ1-5
CDR3nt: TGTGCCAGCAGCCCAGGACAGGGTGGGCATCAGCCCCAGCATTTT
CDR3aa: CASSPGQGGHQPQHF

d_gene: -
v_gene: TRBV3-1/TRBV3-2
abundance: -
j_gene: TRBJ2-6
CDR3nt: TGTGCCAGCAGCCAAGGTGGAGGGTACTCTGGGGCCAACGTCCTGACTTTC
CDR3aa: CASSQGGGYSGANVLTF

d_gene: -
v_gene: TRBV6-6
abundance: -
j_gene: TRBJ1-4
CDR3nt: TGTGCCAGCAGTTACTCTCAGTCAACTAATGAAAAACTGTTTTTT
CDR3aa: CASSYSQSTNEKLFF

d_gene: TRBD2
v_gene: TRBV2
abundance: few
j_gene: TRBJ2-7
CDR3nt: TGTGCCAGCAGCGATCCGGGACTAGCTATCGAGCAGTACTTC
CDR3aa: CASSDPGLAIEQYF

d_gene: -
v_gene: TRBV10-2
abundance: -
j_gene: TRBJ1-1
CDR3nt: TGCGCCAGCAGTGAAAAGGAGGAAGCTTTCTTT
CDR3aa: CASSEKEEAFF

d_gene: -
v_gene: TRBV9
abundance: -
j_gene: TRBJ1-1
CDR3nt: TGTGCCAGCAGCGTAGTGGAGGGAAGCACTGAAGCTTTCTTT
CDR3aa: CASSVVEGSTEAFF

d_gene: -
v_gene: TRBV30
abundance: -
j_gene: TRBJ1-1
CDR3nt: TGTGCCTGGAGTCAGGACGGGGTATACACTGAAGCTTTCTTT
CDR3aa: CAWSQDGVYTEAFF

d_gene: TRBD2
v_gene: TRBV3-1/TRBV3-2
abundance: many
j_gene: TRBJ2-2
CDR3nt: TGTGCCAGCAGCGGACTAGCGCAGAGGGTCGGGGAGCTGTTTTTT
CDR3aa: CASSGLAQRVGELFF

d_gene: TRBD1
v_gene: TRBV6-5
abundance: -
j_gene: TRBJ1-4
CDR3nt: TGTGCCAGCAGTTCCGGACAGGGTGATATTGAAAAACTGTTTTTT
CDR3aa: CASSSGQGDIEKLFF

d_gene: -
v_gene: TRBV30
abundance: -
j_gene: TRBJ2-1
CDR3nt: TGTGCCTGGAGTGTTTTCACAGGAAATGAGCAGTTCTTC
CDR3aa: CAWSVFTGNEQFF

d_gene: -
v_gene: TRBV19
abundance: -
j_gene: TRBJ2-2
CDR3nt: TGTGCCAGTAGTATAGGGAGGGGCGCGAACACCGGGGAGCTGTTTTTT
CDR3aa: CASSIGRGANTGELFF

d_gene: -
v_gene: TRBV4-1
abundance: -
j_gene: TRBJ1-2
CDR3nt: TGCGCCAGCAGCTCCCTGGGGGGGGGTGGCTACACCTTC
CDR3aa: CASSSLGGGGYTF

d_gene: -
v_gene: TRBV4-1
abundance: -
j_gene: TRBJ1-3
CDR3nt: TGCGCCAGCAGCCAGGCACAGGTGATCTCTGGAAACACCATATATTTT
CDR3aa: CASSQAQVISGNTIYF

d_gene: TRBD1
v_gene: TRBV6-1
abundance: -
j_gene: TRBJ2-4
CDR3nt: TGTGCCAGCAGTGAATGGGGACAGGGGGCTAAAAACATTCAGTACTTC
CDR3aa: CASSEWGQGAKNIQYF

d_gene: -
v_gene: TRBV28
abundance: -
j_gene: TRBJ1-2
CDR3nt: TGTGCCAGCAGTTCGGCAGGGGACTATGGCTACACCTTC
CDR3aa: CASSSAGDYGYTF

d_gene: TRBD2
v_gene: TRBV2
abundance: -
j_gene: TRBJ2-3
CDR3nt: TGTGCCAGAGAGGCCGGGACTAGCGGGAACACAGATACGCAGTATTTT
CDR3aa: CAREAGTSGNTDTQYF

d_gene: -
v_gene: TRBV7-2
abundance: -
j_gene: TRBJ2-7
CDR3nt: TGTGCCAGCAGCTTAGATGGTGGAGGCATCTCCTACGAGCAGTACTTC
CDR3aa: CASSLDGGGISYEQYF

d_gene: TRBD1
v_gene: TRBV29-1
abundance: -
j_gene: TRBJ2-7
CDR3nt: TGCAGCGTCAGGACAGGGATGACCTACGAGCAGTACTTC
CDR3aa: CSVRTGMTYEQYF

d_gene: -
v_gene: TRBV21-1
abundance: -
j_gene: TRBJ1-2
CDR3nt: TGTGCCAGCAGTTCACGGGACATCCTCGTAAAAGGGGGCTACACCTTC
CDR3aa: CASSSRDILVKGGYTF

d_gene: TRBD2
v_gene: TRBV6-1
abundance: -
j_gene: TRBJ2-5
CDR3nt: TGTGCCAGCAGTGAACCCTGGGGACTAGCGGAAGAGACCCAGTACTTC
CDR3aa: CASSEPWGLAEETQYF

d_gene: -
v_gene: TRBV7-9
abundance: -
j_gene: TRBJ1-2
CDR3nt: TGTGCCAGCAGCTCCCGGGACAAAGCTAACTATGGCTACACCTTC
CDR3aa: CASSSRDKANYGYTF

d_gene: -
v_gene: TRBV20-1
abundance: -
j_gene: TRBJ1-2
CDR3nt: TGCAGTGCTAGTGCGGGGGGTAACTATGGCTACACCTTC
CDR3aa: CSASAGGNYGYTF

d_gene: TRBD2
v_gene: TRBV2
abundance: -
j_gene: TRBJ2-2
CDR3nt: TGTGCCAGCAGTTATAGCGGGAGCGGTACCGGGGAGCTGTTTTTT
CDR3aa: CASSYSGSGTGELFF

d_gene: -
v_gene: TRBV27
abundance: -
j_gene: TRBJ2-7
CDR3nt: TGTGCCAGCAGTTTCTCGCTGGGTGGGCCCTTCAAATACGAGCAGTACTTC
CDR3aa: CASSFSLGGPFKYEQYF

d_gene: -
v_gene: TRBV4-2
abundance: few
j_gene: TRBJ2-7
CDR3nt: TGTGCCAGCAGCCAAGCTTCGGAGGCCTTTAGCGAGCAGTACTTC
CDR3aa: CASSQASEAFSEQYF

d_gene: TRBD2
v_gene: TRBV10-2
abundance: -
j_gene: TRBJ2-3
CDR3nt: TGCGCCAGCAGGGTGACTAGCGGGATTACAGATACGCAGTATTTT
CDR3aa: CASRVTSGITDTQYF

d_gene: -
v_gene: TRBV5-1
abundance: -
j_gene: TRBJ1-2
CDR3nt: TGCGCCAGCAGCTCTCCGGGGGGCAACTACGGCTACACCTTC
CDR3aa: CASSSPGGNYGYTF

d_gene: -
v_gene: TRBV15
abundance: -
j_gene: TRBJ1-5
CDR3nt: TGTGCCACCAGCAAACCTGAGGGGCCCCAGCATTTT
CDR3aa: CATSKPEGPQHF